This T cell receptor (beta chain) was documented in a study of response to subunit inactivated influenza vaccine (dated by TCRdb to 2016 to 2019). A note on the overall study: The study used deep quantitative T cell receptor repertoire profiling to track responses to a trivalent subunit inactivated influenza vaccine. Study-wide conclusions, independent of this receptor: The authors suggested that each seasonal influenza vaccination may recruit only a limited number of new T cells.

A remark on this clonotype: Its binding antigen is unknown. There are no base qualities to consult, and no much larger clone falls within one base.

Library generation was performed with RT-PCR. Instrument used: Illumina HiSeq 2500. TCRdb handled the public reads itself, with Q25 trimming in fastp and clone calling in MiXCR, and kept productive beta chains. Each entry is one CDR3 protein sequence, shown with its most common DNA and genes. This sample gives approximately 680,000 distinct CDR3 sequences in total; around 16% of them show up just once. 11% of the sample lies in the top ten. The germline V gene (reference sequence) provides CDR1 SEHNR and CDR2 FQNEAQ. The CDR3 runs 13 residues from the cysteine to the phenylalanine. Only the CDR3 region is kept as DNA, spanning 39 bases read in frame from base 1. From V the trimming removes 5 bases and from J it removes 5 bases, while the gene matches leave 5 bases of the junction unaccounted for.

The chain is assembled from TRBV7-9 and TRBJ2-5; 7 bases in the junction line up with TRBD2. This receptor was obtained from a man in his fifties who received an inactivated influenza vaccine. Donor details come from another sample of the same person, matched by shared clones. Sequenced here: PBMCs from blood, sampled 11 to 12 days after vaccination. The CDR3 here reads CASSRTRWETQYF. The DNA sequence is as follows: TGTGCCAGCAGCCGGACTAGATGGGAGACCCAGTACTTC.